A single sample is the source of the 8 T cell receptor beta chains below, sequenced in a study of blood T cell repertoires in COVID-19. Method: immunoSEQ multiplex PCR; TCRdb's copy keeps in-frame clones and lacks some. Among tens of thousands of clones listed, 80% to 85% were seen once. The source material was peripheral blood. These receptors were collected from a human donor with acute or convalescent COVID-19. The donor label of this sample is uncertain.

The V and J genes are TRBV19 and TRBJ1-4; D remains unclear. The V end was cut by 3 bases, the J end by 5 bases, with 7 bases between. Germline assignment: CDR1 LNHDA and CDR2 SQIVND (reference sequence). The CDR3 sequence is 13 residues long. The CDR3 reads CASSMMENEKLFF. CDR3 DNA: TGTGCCAGTAGTATGATGGAGAATGAAAAACTGTTTTTT. The full variable domain, rest sourced from reference TRBV19 and TRBJ1-4, is DGGITQSPKYLFRKEGQNVTLSCEQNLNHDAMYWYRQDPGQGLRLIYYSQIVNDFQKGDIAEGYSVSREKKESFPLTVTSAQKNPTAFYLCASSMMENEKLFFGSGTQLSVL.

The chain recombines TRBV18 with TRBJ1-5; unclear D gene. Trimming took 6 bases from V and 5 from J, leaving 11 bases between them. The V gene's germline CDR1 is KGHSH and CDR2 LQKENI. The CDR3 is made up of 13 amino acids. The CDR3 DNA reads as TGTGCCAGCTCCGAAATGGCGGATCAGCCCCAGCATTTT. It encodes CASSEMADQPQHF.

The V gene is TRBV7-2, the J gene TRBJ2-7; D not certain. Germline V lookup: CDR1 SGHTA, CDR2 FQGNSA. The V end was cut by 5 bases, the J end by 5 bases, with 13 bases between. The CDR3 is 13 residues long. CDR3 bases: TGTGCCAGCAGCCGGCGGCCCCGGGACGAGCAGTACTTC. It is translated as CASSRRPRDEQYF.

This clone appeared once. J is TRBJ1-1 and V is TRBV4-3; weak D call: TRBD1 (6 bases). The germline V gene encodes CDR1 LGHNA and CDR2 YSLEER. Trimming shortened V by 1 base and J by 3 bases, and 12 bases separated the two germline ends. The CDR3 runs to 15 residues. CDR3 in amino acids: CASSQVPAGDTEAFF. In DNA, the CDR3 is TGCGCCAGCAGCCAAGTACCCGCAGGGGACACTGAAGCTTTCTTT.

This clone turned up a few times. The rearrangement joins TRBV6-1 to TRBJ1-2, with unresolved D. The CDR3 contains 13 residues. The V gene lost 0 bases and the J gene lost 8 bases, with 10 bases spanning the gap. Germline values: CDR1 MNHNS, CDR2 SASEGT. As DNA, the CDR3 is TGTGCCAGCAGTGAAGCGCCGACCGGGGGCTACACCTTC. Translating it yields CASSEAPTGGYTF.

This clone turned up a few times. This chain uses TRBV18 with TRBJ2-4, with a tentative D call TRBD1 (6 bases). From germline, CDR1 is KGHSH and CDR2 LQKENI. This CDR3 region has 14 residues. The V end was cut by 6 bases, the J end by 5 bases, with 14 bases between. The CDR3 here is CASSRTGLQNIQYF. In DNA form, the CDR3 reads TGTGCCAGCTCCCGCACAGGGTTGCAAAACATTCAGTACTTC.

The gene calls are TRBV7-8 and TRBJ2-7; D is possibly TRBD2 (6 bases). The ends were cut back, 2 bases at V and 7 bases at J, with 18 bases in the middle. The CDR3 length is 15 residues. Germline V lookup: CDR1 SGHVS, CDR2 FQNEAQ. Here the CDR3 reads CASSLRSGDPREQYF. CDR3 bases: TGTGCCAGCAGCTTACGTTCGGGAGACCCTAGAGAGCAGTACTTC. Full variable domain (rest looked up from reference TRBV7-8 and TRBJ2-7): GAGVSQSPRYKVAKRGQDVALRCDPISGHVSLFWYQQALGQGPEFLTYFQNEAQLDKSGLPSDRFFAERPEGSVSTLKIQRTQQEDSAVYLCASSLRSGDPREQYFGPGTRLTVT.

The chain links TRBV3-1 (or the pseudogene TRBV3-2) to TRBJ2-7; TRBD2 agrees at 11 bases. Per the germline V gene, CDR1 is LGHDT and CDR2 is YNNKEL (reference sequence). The CDR3 sequence is 15 residues long. V dropped 4 bases and J dropped 4; count of bases not matched to a gene: 6. CDR3 bases: TGTGCCAGCAGCCTGGGTAGCGGGGGGGCATACGAGCAGTACTTC. Amino acids: CASSLGSGGAYEQYF.